These 4 T cell receptor beta chains were all obtained from the same sample, sequenced in a study of T cells in women clearing cervical HPV infection. Produced via immunoSEQ multiplex PCR; TCRdb's table is partial and in-frame only. This repertoire includes approximately 26,000 clones. Sequencing input: blood buffy coat. These receptors all come from a woman between 18 and 70 years old with a cervical HPV16 infection that either progressed to CIN3+ or cleared (not recorded which).

Worth noting for this clone: The sequenced fragment ends 3 residues before the CDR3 boundary, so the rest is inferred from the germline J gene. This chain connects TRBV2 to TRBJ1-5, with a possible D match to TRBD1 (5 bases). Between the trimmed V and J ends, which lost 6 bases and 2 bases, there was a span of 11 bases. Per the germline V gene, CDR1 is SNHLY and CDR2 is FYNNEI. The CDR3 spans 14 residues. The part of the CDR3 DNA that was read is TGTGCCAGCAGGGGGGGGAATCGCAATCAGCCC. This codes for CASRGGNRNQP. The whole CDR3 region reads CASRGGNRNQPQHF.

The sequenced part of the CDR3 DNA is TGTGCCAGCAGCTTGCCGGGTACCGGGGAG. It specifies CASSLPGTGE. The full CDR3 protein is CASSLPGTGELFF. V gene TRBV5-8 combines with J gene TRBJ2-2, with no clear D. The read stops 3 residues short of the end of the CDR3; the missing end is completed from the germline J gene. CDR3 size: 13 residues. Germline V gives CDR1 SGHTS, CDR2 YDEGEE. V was shortened by 1 base and J by 5 bases, with 6 bases between the two germline ends.

In the case of this clone: The read terminates 3 residues ahead of where the CDR3 ends, so the germline J gene completes it. This sequence joins TRBV2 and TRBJ1-6; D is unresolved. There are 16 residues in the CDR3. Germline V gene data show CDR1 as SNHLY and CDR2 as FYNNEI. V gave up 4 bases and J gave up 0 bases, with 10 bases separating them. CDR3 amino acids: CASSGSESSYNSPLHF. The CDR3 DNA, read in part, is TGTGCCAGCAGTGGGTCAGAGAGCTCCTATAATTCACCC.

A remark on this clone: The read falls 3 residues short of the CDR3 end, and the missing part is taken from the germline J gene. This sample also contains other DNA sequences that code for the same CDR3. J is TRBJ1-2 and V is TRBV5-1, with 7 bases identical to TRBD1. The V segment lost 4 bases and the J segment 4 bases; nucleotides outside the gene matches: 4. The germline gives CDR1 SGHRS, CDR2 YFSETQ. The CDR3 extends over 13 amino acids. CDR3 DNA (partial): TGCGCCAGCAGCCCGAGGGACAGCTATGGC. Its translation: CASSPRDSYG. The CDR3, in full, reads CASSPRDSYGYTF.